This T cell receptor (beta chain) was observed in a study of T cell responses to AZD1222 COVID-19 vaccine. Study-wide points: CD4 TCRs covered the whole spike, strongest at regions 160-218 and 743-854. Nearly half of the spike-specific TCRs reportedly recognize variant regions that carry no mutations. Without day 14 samples, only post-peak T cell repertoires were studied.

The protocol was immunoSEQ multiplex PCR, while the TCRdb copy is restricted to in-frame clones and leaves out a portion. The table has 130,000 or so clones, around nine tenths seen once. In the case of this clone: Antigen unknown.

Source: peripheral blood, taken 28 days after the second dose of the MenACWY control vaccine. This TCR was recovered from an adult who received the MenACWY meningococcal vaccine as a control.

CDR3 bases: TGTGCCAGTAGTCCACATGGGGGTTCGGATGGCTACACCTTC. Translated, it gives CASSPHGGSDGYTF. The V and J genes are TRBV19 and TRBJ1-2, with TRBD1 as a possible D gene (5 bases). The ends were cut back, 5 bases at V and 6 bases at J, with 16 bases in the middle. CDR3 size: 14 residues. Germline-derived CDR1 and CDR2 are LNHDA and SQIVND (reference sequence).